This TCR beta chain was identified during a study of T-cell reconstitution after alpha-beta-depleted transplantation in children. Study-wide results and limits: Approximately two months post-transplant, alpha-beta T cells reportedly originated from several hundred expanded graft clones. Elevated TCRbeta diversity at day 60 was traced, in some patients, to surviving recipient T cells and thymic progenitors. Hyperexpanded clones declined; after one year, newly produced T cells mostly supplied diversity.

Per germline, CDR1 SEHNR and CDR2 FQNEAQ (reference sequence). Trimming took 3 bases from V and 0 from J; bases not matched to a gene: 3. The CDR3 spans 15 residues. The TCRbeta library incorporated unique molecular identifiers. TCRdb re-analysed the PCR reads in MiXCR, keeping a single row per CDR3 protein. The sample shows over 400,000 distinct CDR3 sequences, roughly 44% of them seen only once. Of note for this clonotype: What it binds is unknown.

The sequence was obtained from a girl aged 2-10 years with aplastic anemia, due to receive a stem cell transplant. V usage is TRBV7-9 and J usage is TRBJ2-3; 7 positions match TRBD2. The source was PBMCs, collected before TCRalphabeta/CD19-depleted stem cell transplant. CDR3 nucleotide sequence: TGTGCCAGCAGCTTTCAGCGGGGAAGCACAGATACGCAGTATTTT. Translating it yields CASSFQRGSTDTQYF. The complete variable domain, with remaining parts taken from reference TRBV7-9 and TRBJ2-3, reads DTGVSQNPRHKITKRGQNVTFRCDPISEHNRLYWYRQTLGQGPEFLTYFQNEAQLEKSRLLSDRFSAERPKGSFSTLEIQRTEQGDSAMYLCASSFQRGSTDTQYFGPGTRLTVL.